This T cell receptor beta chain was sequenced in a study of T cell responses to AZD1222 COVID-19 vaccine. Study-wide results and caveats: Baseline seropositivity occurred in only a handful of AZD1222 recipients. Regions 160-218 and 743-854 dominated among vaccine-associated CD4 TCRs spanning spike. A mostly white British donor set with more females was recruited, and clonal diversity was possibly underestimated. No day 14 peak samples; only post-peak repertoires were characterized.

Clones were sequenced by immunoSEQ multiplex PCR, and TCRdb holds only the in-frame ones, with some missing. The data show tens of thousands of clones, 75% to 90% seen once. There are 14 residues in the CDR3. Trimming cost V 0 bases and J 5 bases, with 10 bases left between them. Germline-derived CDR1 and CDR2 are LNHNV and YYDKDF (reference sequence). As concerns this clone: The antigen remains undetermined.

The gene calls are TRBV15 and TRBJ2-5, with D possibly TRBD1 on 5 matching bases. Sample: peripheral blood, taken 28 days after the second AZD1222 dose. This clonotype originated in an adult who received the AZD1222 COVID-19 vaccine. In DNA, the CDR3 is TGTGCCACCAGCAGAGATCAGGGAACGGAGACCCAGTACTTC. It is translated as CATSRDQGTETQYF.